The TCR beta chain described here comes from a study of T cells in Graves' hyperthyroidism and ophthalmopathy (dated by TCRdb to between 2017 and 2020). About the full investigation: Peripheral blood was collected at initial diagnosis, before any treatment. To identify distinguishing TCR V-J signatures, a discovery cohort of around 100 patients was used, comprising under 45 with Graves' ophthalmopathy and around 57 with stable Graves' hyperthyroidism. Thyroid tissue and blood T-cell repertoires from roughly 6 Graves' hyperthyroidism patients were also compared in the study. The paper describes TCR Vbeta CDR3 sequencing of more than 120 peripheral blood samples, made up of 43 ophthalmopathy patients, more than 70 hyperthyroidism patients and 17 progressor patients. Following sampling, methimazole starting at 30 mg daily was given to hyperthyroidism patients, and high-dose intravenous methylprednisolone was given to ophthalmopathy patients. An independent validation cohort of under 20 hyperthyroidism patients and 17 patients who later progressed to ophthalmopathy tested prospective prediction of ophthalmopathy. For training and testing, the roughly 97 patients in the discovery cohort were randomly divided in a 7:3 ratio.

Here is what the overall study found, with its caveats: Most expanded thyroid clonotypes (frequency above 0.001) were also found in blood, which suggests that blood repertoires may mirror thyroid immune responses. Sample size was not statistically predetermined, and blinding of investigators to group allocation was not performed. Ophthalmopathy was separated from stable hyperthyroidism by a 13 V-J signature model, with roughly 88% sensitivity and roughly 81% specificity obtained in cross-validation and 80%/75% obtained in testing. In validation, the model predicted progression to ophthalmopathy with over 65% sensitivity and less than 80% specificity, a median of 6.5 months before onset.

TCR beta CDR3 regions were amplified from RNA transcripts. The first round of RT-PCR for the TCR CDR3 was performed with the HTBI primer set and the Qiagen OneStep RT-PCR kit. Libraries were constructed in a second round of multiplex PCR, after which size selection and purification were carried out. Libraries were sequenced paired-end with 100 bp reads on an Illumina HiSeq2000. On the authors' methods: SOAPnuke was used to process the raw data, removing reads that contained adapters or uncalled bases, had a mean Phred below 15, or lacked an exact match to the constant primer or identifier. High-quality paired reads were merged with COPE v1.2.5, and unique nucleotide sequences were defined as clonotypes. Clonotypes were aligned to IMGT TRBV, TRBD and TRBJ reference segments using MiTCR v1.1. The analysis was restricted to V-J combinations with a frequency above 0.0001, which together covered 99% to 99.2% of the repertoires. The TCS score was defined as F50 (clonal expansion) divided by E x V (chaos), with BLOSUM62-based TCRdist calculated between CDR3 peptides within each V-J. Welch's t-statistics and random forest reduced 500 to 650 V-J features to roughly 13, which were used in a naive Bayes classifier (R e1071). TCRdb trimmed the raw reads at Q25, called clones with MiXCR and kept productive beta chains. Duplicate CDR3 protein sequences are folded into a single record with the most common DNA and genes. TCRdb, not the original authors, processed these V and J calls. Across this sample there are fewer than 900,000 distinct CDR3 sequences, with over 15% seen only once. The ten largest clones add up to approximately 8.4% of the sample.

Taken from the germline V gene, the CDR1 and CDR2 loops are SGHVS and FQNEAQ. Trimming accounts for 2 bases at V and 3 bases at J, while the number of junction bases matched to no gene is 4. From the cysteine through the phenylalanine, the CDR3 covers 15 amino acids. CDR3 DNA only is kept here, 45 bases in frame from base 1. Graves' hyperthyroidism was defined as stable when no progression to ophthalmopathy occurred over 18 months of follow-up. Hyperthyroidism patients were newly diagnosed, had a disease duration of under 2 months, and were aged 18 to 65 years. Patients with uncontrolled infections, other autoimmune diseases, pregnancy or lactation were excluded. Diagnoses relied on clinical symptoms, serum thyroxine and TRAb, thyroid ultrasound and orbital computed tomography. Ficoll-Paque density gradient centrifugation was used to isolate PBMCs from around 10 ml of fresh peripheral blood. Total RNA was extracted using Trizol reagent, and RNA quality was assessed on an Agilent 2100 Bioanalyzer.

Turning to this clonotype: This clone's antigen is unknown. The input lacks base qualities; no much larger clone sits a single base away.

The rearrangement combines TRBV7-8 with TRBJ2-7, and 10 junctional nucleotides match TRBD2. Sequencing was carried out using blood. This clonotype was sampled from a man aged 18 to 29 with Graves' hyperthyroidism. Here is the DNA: TGTGCCAGCAGCTTATCCCTAGCGGGGGACTACGAGCAGTACTTC. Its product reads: CASSLSLAGDYEQYF.